Reported below is one TCR beta chain. It lacks a known antigen. There are no base qualities to consult, and no much larger clone falls within one base. This specimen comes from a study of blood T cell repertoires in COVID-19 (dated by TCRdb to about 2020). About the full investigation: The collaborator samples originated in the United States, Italy and Spain and spanned the acute and convalescent phases of COVID-19. Deeply sampled blood TCRbeta repertoires from subjects exposed to, actively infected with, or recovered from COVID-19 were included in the dataset. The sample metadata nearly always contained a de-identified subject ID, COVID-19 status, age in years and sex. The prospective study material was composed of cDNA or gDNA derived from T cells, B-cell-depleted T cells, or PBMCs. The samples were drawn from two sources: the first 160 participants of the ongoing ImmuneRACE study, and some 1,300 subjects contributed by 6 global collaborators. The repertoires were made available in a free public database intended to serve as a resource for research on the immune response to SARS-CoV-2. Where available, HLA class I and class II types were taken from metadata supplied by the sample provider and were not determined by assay-based typing.

TCRbeta CDR3 regions were amplified from genomic DNA using the immunoSEQ Assay, a bias-controlled multiplex PCR. Per the source publication's procedure: Nucleated cell counts per sample were estimated from amplification of reference gene primers within the assay. To quantify the absolute abundance of each unique TCRbeta CDR3 rearrangement, sequence reads were collapsed and filtered. Productive Simpson clonality was computed per sample as the square root of Simpson's diversity index over productive rearrangements. The table was pulled from immuneACCESS by TCRdb, which kept in-frame rearrangements only. Such tables lose some clones; where checked, under half of the loss comes from unresolved V genes, and the rest has no known cause. D and trimming were read from the DNA, whereas the V and J calls and clone size are those reported in that table. This sample has 390,000 or so clones in its table, and about 90% of those were observed once. The ten biggest clones cover around 3% of the sample.

One collaborating source in Seattle enrolled patients while the patients were actively infected and followed the patients over time throughout the course of disease. The collaborating institutions used their own protocols to collect whole blood in K2EDTA tubes. Collaborator samples were shipped for TCRbeta analysis as frozen whole blood, isolated PBMCs, or DNA extracted from either sample type. The paper as a whole reports these results and caveats: The amount of clinical and demographic metadata varied by source and participant and was provided uncurated.

The CDR1 and CDR2 encoded by the germline V gene are LGHNA and YSLEER. The CDR3 holds 14 amino acids from the cysteine to the phenylalanine. Only CDR3 DNA remains: 42 bases, in frame from the first base. V was cut back by 6 bases and J by 0 bases, leaving a gap of 9 bases between them. The chain employs TRBV4-3 and TRBJ2-1; a tentative D match to TRBD2 spans 6 bases. Sequenced: peripheral blood. This receptor was obtained from a woman under 40 with COVID-19, enrolled during active disease. Here the CDR3 is given as CASSRESSYNEQFF. The nucleotide sequence reads TGCGCCAGCAGTCGGGAGAGCTCCTACAATGAGCAGTTCTTC.